This is a list of T cell receptor beta chains from one sample in a study of control samples from healthy donors and cancer patients. Sequenced by immunoSEQ multiplex PCR; TCRdb stores in-frame clones only, minus some. This table has about 160,000 clones, 96% appearing once. Source material: blood. Source of these receptors: a woman in her thirties in good health. Both conserved end residues are part of each CDR3. D genes are given only for firm matches. The listing skips clone size in some rows; elsewhere it reads once, few, many or a size class.

d_call,clone_size,v_call,j_call,cdr3_aa,cdr3_nt
TRBD1,-,TRBV27,TRBJ1-4,CASSYRTGVPEKLFF,TGTGCCAGCAGTTACCGGACAGGGGTCCCTGAAAAACTGTTTTTT
-,-,TRBV28,TRBJ1-1,CASSPWGTEAFF,TGTGCCAGCAGTCCGTGGGGGACTGAAGCTTTCTTT
-,-,TRBV30,TRBJ1-2,CAWSKPGSNYGYTF,TGTGCCTGGAGCAAACCTGGGAGTAACTATGGCTACACCTTC
-,-,TRBV19,TRBJ1-5,CASSSGNQPQHF,TGTGCCAGTAGTTCGGGCAATCAGCCCCAGCATTTT
-,-,TRBV6-6,TRBJ2-2,CASSYLTTLPGELFF,TGTGCCAGCAGTTACTTGACGACACTCCCCGGGGAGCTGTTTTTT
TRBD2,-,TRBV4-1,TRBJ2-3,CASSQGWTSGGQADTQYF,TGCGCCAGCAGCCAAGGGTGGACTAGCGGGGGGCAGGCAGATACGCAGTATTTT
-,-,TRBV2,TRBJ1-6,CASNALGARNSPLHF,TGTGCCAGCAATGCGTTGGGGGCGCGGAATTCACCCCTCCACTTT
-,-,TRBV20-1,TRBJ1-5,CSASPLGTGNQPQHF,TGCAGTGCTAGTCCCCTGGGGACCGGCAATCAGCCCCAGCATTTT
-,-,TRBV19,TRBJ2-6,CASSINGRTPGANVLTF,TGTGCCAGTAGTATAAACGGCCGAACCCCTGGGGCCAACGTCCTGACTTTC
-,-,TRBV2,TRBJ1-1,CASSLQGQNTEAFF,TGTGCCAGCAGCCTACAGGGACAGAACACTGAAGCTTTCTTT
-,-,TRBV29-1,TRBJ1-2,CSAGSSYTF,TGCAGCGCGGGTTCGAGCTACACCTTC
TRBD2,-,TRBV18,TRBJ2-7,CASSPQLAGGEQYF,TGTGCCAGCTCACCACAACTAGCGGGAGGCGAGCAGTACTTC
-,-,TRBV30,TRBJ1-6,CAWDRIGSPLHF,TGTGCCTGGGATAGGATTGGTTCACCCCTCCACTTT
-,-,TRBV4-1,TRBJ1-4,CASSQRVINEKLFF,TGCGCCAGCAGCCAACGCGTCATTAATGAAAAACTGTTTTTT
-,once,TRBV30,TRBJ2-2,CAWSPGITGELFF,TGTGCCTGGAGTCCAGGGATCACCGGGGAGCTGTTTTTT
TRBD1,-,TRBV7-2,TRBJ2-7,CASSLVGTGDYEQYF,TGTGCCAGCAGCTTAGTCGGGACAGGGGATTACGAGCAGTACTTC
-,-,TRBV24-1,TRBJ1-1,CATSDEGSGTEAFF,TGTGCCACCAGTGATGAGGGTAGCGGCACTGAAGCTTTCTTT
-,-,TRBV30,TRBJ1-2,CAWSHRTREVYGYTF,TGTGCCTGGAGTCACCGGACGCGGGAGGTCTATGGCTACACCTTC
-,-,TRBV19,TRBJ2-1,CASSIGRGTYNEQFF,TGTGCCAGTAGTATCGGCAGGGGCACCTACAATGAGCAGTTCTTC
TRBD2,-,TRBV10-3,TRBJ2-2,CAISELAGYSPGELFF,TGTGCCATCAGTGAGCTAGCGGGATATTCTCCCGGGGAGCTGTTTTTT
-,-,TRBV27,TRBJ2-2,CASSLRGLLTTGELFF,TGTGCCAGCAGTTTACGGGGCCTCCTGACCACCGGGGAGCTGTTTTTT
-,-,TRBV10-3,TRBJ1-4,CAISESKGGSEKLFF,TGTGCCATCAGTGAGTCGAAAGGGGGAAGTGAAAAACTGTTTTTT
-,-,TRBV12-5,TRBJ1-5,CASGLDRNQPQHF,TGTGCTAGTGGTTTGGACCGAAATCAGCCCCAGCATTTT
-,-,TRBV19,TRBJ2-3,CASSISHGDTQYF,TGTGCCAGTAGTATCTCCCACGGAGATACGCAGTATTTT
-,-,TRBV6-1,TRBJ1-2,CASSDYPGRQQYGYTF,TGTGCCAGCAGTGATTATCCGGGACGACAACAATATGGCTACACCTTC
TRBD1,-,TRBV5-6,TRBJ2-1,CASSPGTGRNEQFF,TGTGCCAGCAGCCCCGGGACAGGGAGGAATGAGCAGTTCTTC
-,-,TRBV28,TRBJ1-1,CASSLGGAGNTEAFF,TGTGCCAGCAGTTTAGGAGGGGCAGGGAACACTGAAGCTTTCTTT
-,-,TRBV3-1/TRBV3-2,TRBJ1-6,CASSARGGPLHF,TGTGCCAGCAGCGCCCGAGGGGGTCCCCTCCACTTT
TRBD1,-,TRBV28,TRBJ1-2,CASSSPGEDRAGYGYTF,TGTGCCAGCAGTTCACCCGGGGAGGACAGGGCTGGCTATGGCTACACCTTC
TRBD1,-,TRBV19,TRBJ2-7,CASSMSGGANYEQYF,TGTGCCAGTAGTATGTCAGGGGGCGCGAACTACGAGCAGTACTTC
-,once,TRBV7-9,TRBJ2-1,CASSPGAGGYNEQFF,TGTGCCAGCAGCCCCGGAGCGGGCGGGTACAATGAGCAGTTCTTC
-,few,TRBV29-1,TRBJ1-2,CSVEPANRDGYTF,TGCAGCGTTGAACCCGCCAACAGGGATGGCTACACCTTC
TRBD2,-,TRBV27,TRBJ2-1,CASSFGGGSYNEQFF,TGTGCCAGCAGTTTTGGGGGGGGCTCCTACAATGAGCAGTTCTTC
-,-,TRBV10-3,TRBJ2-7,CASSGTDYEQYF,TGTGCCAGCTCCGGGACGGACTACGAGCAGTACTTC
-,-,TRBV6-5,TRBJ2-1,CASSYSRGGRDEQFF,TGTGCCAGCAGTTACTCGAGGGGGGGCAGGGATGAGCAGTTCTTC
-,once,TRBV3-1/TRBV3-2,TRBJ1-5,CASSQDLGQPQHF,TGTGCCAGCAGCCAAGATCTAGGTCAGCCCCAGCATTTT
-,-,TRBV27,TRBJ2-5,CASSSDLTETQYF,TGTGCCAGCAGTTCGGACCTGACTGAGACCCAGTACTTC
-,-,TRBV28,TRBJ1-5,CASSSEPYSNQPQHF,TGTGCCAGCAGTTCCGAACCTTATAGCAATCAGCCCCAGCATTTT
-,-,TRBV28,TRBJ1-5,CASSFGGVSNQPQHF,TGTGCCAGCAGTTTTGGGGGCGTCAGCAATCAGCCCCAGCATTTT
TRBD1,-,TRBV29-1,TRBJ1-2,CSVDPTGTNYGYTF,TGCAGCGTAGACCCGACAGGGACTAACTATGGCTACACCTTC
-,once,TRBV29-1,TRBJ1-1,CSVEDSGTEAFF,TGCAGCGTTGAAGACAGCGGGACTGAAGCTTTCTTT
TRBD2,-,TRBV5-4,TRBJ2-2,CASSWTSGLTGELFF,TGTGCCAGCAGCTGGACTAGCGGACTCACCGGGGAGCTGTTTTTT
TRBD1,-,TRBV5-1,TRBJ1-2,CASSLGDRSNYGYTF,TGCGCCAGCAGCTTGGGGGACAGATCTAACTATGGCTACACCTTC
-,-,TRBV3-1/TRBV3-2,TRBJ2-7,CASSPGGYEQYF,TGTGCCAGCAGCCCAGGGGGGTACGAGCAGTACTTC
-,-,TRBV19,TRBJ2-7,CASSIQGGYEQYF,TGTGCCAGTAGTATTCAAGGTGGCTACGAGCAGTACTTC
-,-,TRBV10-1,TRBJ2-7,CASSRSGSDEQYF,TGCGCCAGCAGCCGCTCAGGGTCGGACGAGCAGTACTTC
TRBD2,-,TRBV30,TRBJ2-3,CAWSQTSETDTQYF,TGTGCCTGGAGTCAGACTAGCGAAACAGATACGCAGTATTTT
-,-,TRBV4-1,TRBJ2-3,CASSVVGQDTQYF,TGCGCCAGCAGTGTCGTTGGGCAGGATACGCAGTATTTT
-,-,TRBV5-4,TRBJ1-1,CASSWAGEGTEAFF,TGTGCCAGCAGCTGGGCTGGGGAGGGAACTGAAGCTTTCTTT
TRBD1,once,TRBV28,TRBJ1-2,CASSLFDRVAYGYTF,TGTGCCAGCAGTTTATTTGACAGGGTTGCCTATGGCTACACCTTC
-,-,TRBV4-1,TRBJ1-2,CASSQDEGLSGYTF,TGCGCCAGCAGCCAAGATGAAGGGTTAAGCGGCTACACCTTC
-,-,TRBV9,TRBJ2-3,CASSGRGGSTDTQYF,TGTGCCAGCAGCGGAAGAGGGGGAAGCACAGATACGCAGTATTTT
TRBD2,-,TRBV29-1,TRBJ2-3,CSVETGGPDTQYF,TGCAGCGTTGAAACGGGAGGCCCAGATACGCAGTATTTT
-,-,TRBV3-1/TRBV3-2,TRBJ2-5,CASSQSQETQYF,TGTGCCAGCAGCCAGAGCCAAGAGACCCAGTACTTC
TRBD2,-,TRBV6-2/TRBV6-3,TRBJ2-3,CASSYPLEGPSGSTDTQYF,TGTGCCAGCAGTTACCCGTTAGAAGGGCCTAGCGGGAGCACAGATACGCAGTATTTT
TRBD1,-,TRBV5-1,TRBJ1-2,CASSLDGQGGVGYTF,TGCGCCAGCAGCTTGGACGGACAGGGGGGAGTGGGCTACACCTTC
-,-,TRBV7-8,TRBJ1-6,CASSLTQGSAYNSPLHF,TGTGCCAGCAGCTTGACGCAGGGGAGCGCCTATAATTCACCCCTCCACTTT